The 32 T cell receptor beta chains given below trace back to one sample, sequenced in a study of blood T cell repertoires in COVID-19. Assay used: immunoSEQ multiplex PCR; TCRdb lists only in-frame clones, some missing. This table holds about 170,000 clones, roughly 80% found once. Sequencing was carried out using peripheral blood. These TCRs come from an elderly woman with COVID-19, enrolled during active disease.

This chain connects TRBV2 to TRBJ1-5; 7 bases agree with TRBD1. Germline CDR1 is SNHLY and CDR2 is FYNNEI. Unmatched junction bases numbered 6, after V lost 7 bases and J lost 0 bases. The CDR3 contains 15 residues. CDR3 in amino acids: CASMTGQASNQPQHF. The CDR3 DNA is TGTGCCAGCATGACAGGACAGGCTAGCAATCAGCCCCAGCATTTT.

The chain has TRBV12-3 or TRBV12-4 and TRBJ1-2; a weak D match, TRBD1 (6 bases). V was cut by 1 base and J by 7 bases, with 10 bases left in between. The CDR3 extends over 13 amino acids. Here the CDR3 DNA reads TGTGCCAGCAGTTTAGTGAAACAGGGTGGCTACACCTTC. Translated: CASSLVKQGGYTF.

This clone occurred a few times. The chain combines TRBV27 with TRBJ1-1; D is uncertain. Per the germline V gene, CDR1 is MNHEY and CDR2 is SMNVEV (reference sequence). This CDR3 spans 15 amino acids. V lost 0 bases and J 4 bases, leaving 12 bases between the germline ends. CDR3 residues: CASSLSRVAGTEAFF. In nucleotides, the CDR3 is TGTGCCAGCAGTTTATCGCGGGTAGCCGGCACTGAAGCTTTCTTT.

The rearrangement uses TRBV7-2 and TRBJ2-7, with D perhaps TRBD2 (6 bases). The CDR3 is made up of 15 amino acids. V was pared by 5 bases and J by 1 base, with 15 bases between. Looked up from germline, CDR1 is SGHTA and CDR2 is FQGNSA. The chain's CDR3 is CASSPFSGGSYEQYF. In DNA form, the CDR3 reads TGTGCCAGCAGCCCCTTTAGCGGAGGGTCCTACGAGCAGTACTTC.

This chain connects TRBV19 to TRBJ2-1, with 8 bases aligning to TRBD2. This CDR3 comprises 10 residues. The germline V gene encodes CDR1 LNHDA and CDR2 SQIVND (reference sequence). With V trimmed by 7 bases and J by 14 bases, 4 bases remained unmatched. CDR3 nucleotide sequence: TGTGCCAGTAATCTTAGCGGGGAGTTCTTC. Protein product: CASNLSGEFF.

The chain uses TRBV2 and TRBJ1-5; the D is unclear. Per germline, CDR1 SNHLY and CDR2 FYNNEI. The CDR3 has 15 residues. The V gene lost 7 bases and the J gene lost 2 bases, with 15 bases spanning the gap. The CDR3 loop is CASTQVSPGNQPQHF. The CDR3 nucleotides are TGTGCCAGCACCCAAGTGTCGCCGGGCAATCAGCCCCAGCATTTT.

The chain has TRBV19 and TRBJ2-3; tentatively, D is TRBD1 (5 bases). Germline V lookup: CDR1 LNHDA, CDR2 SQIVND (reference sequence). The CDR3 has 15 amino acids. Trimming took off 2 bases at V and 7 bases at J, with 16 bases between the two ends. CDR3 protein: CASSISRARVNTQYF. CDR3 nucleotides: TGTGCCAGTAGTATATCCAGGGCGCGAGTGAATACGCAGTATTTT.

The CDR3 nucleotides read TGTGCCAGCAGTTACAACGCAGGGACTAATGAAAAACTGTTTTTT. Translated: CASSYNAGTNEKLFF. The V and J genes are TRBV6-5 and TRBJ1-4; possibly TRBD1 for D (5 bases). V lost 2 bases and J lost 2, with 9 bases in between. Germline CDR1 is MNHEY and CDR2 is SVGAGI. The CDR3 runs 15 residues.

The chain couples TRBV29-1 to TRBJ2-3, with D unresolved. The germline V gene has CDR1 SQVTM and CDR2 ANQGSEA. The CDR3 runs to 12 residues. Trimming took off 7 bases at V and 0 bases at J, with 8 bases between the two ends. In DNA form, the CDR3 reads TGCAGCGGGGGTCTTAGCACAGATACGCAGTATTTT. Protein: CSGGLSTDTQYF.

The rearrangement links TRBV18 to TRBJ2-7; possible D gene TRBD1, 5 bases. V was trimmed by 2 bases and J by 2 bases, leaving 13 bases between them. Germline-derived CDR1 and CDR2 are KGHSH and LQKENI. The CDR3 covers 15 residues. This chain's CDR3 is CASSPVQAQAYEQYF. CDR3 DNA sequence: TGTGCCAGCTCACCAGTACAGGCACAAGCCTACGAGCAGTACTTC.

The chain employs TRBV5-4 and TRBJ2-1, with 11 bases fitting TRBD2. In germline, CDR1 is SGHNT, CDR2 YYREEE (reference sequence). Trimming at V came to 4 bases and at J to 3 bases, leaving 3 bases not matched to a gene. There are 15 residues in the CDR3. CDR3 protein: CASSRTSGFYNEQFF. CDR3 nucleotide sequence: TGTGCCAGCAGCCGGACTAGCGGGTTCTACAATGAGCAGTTCTTC. Based on the CDR3 plus reference TRBV5-4 and TRBJ2-1, the full variable domain is ETGVTQSPTHLIKTRGQQVTLRCSSQSGHNTVSWYQQALGQGPQFIFQYYREEENGRGNFPPRFSGLQFPNYSSELNVNALELDDSALYLCASSRTSGFYNEQFFGPGTRLTVL.

This rearrangement joins TRBV6-5 to TRBJ2-3; possible D gene TRBD1, 5 bases. CDR3 length: 15 residues. Trimming shortened V by 6 bases and J by 1 base, and 14 bases separated the two germline ends. Per germline, CDR1 MNHEY and CDR2 SVGAGI. CDR3 sequence reads: CASRFDSPGTDTQYF. The CDR3, as DNA: TGTGCCAGCAGGTTTGACAGTCCCGGCACAGATACGCAGTATTTT.

This sequence joins TRBV3-1 (or the pseudogene TRBV3-2) and TRBJ2-3, with a tentative D call TRBD1 (6 bases). The CDR3 runs to 13 residues. The V gene's germline CDR1 is LGHDT and CDR2 YNNKEL (reference sequence). Trimming took off 4 bases at V and 4 bases at J, with 9 bases between the two ends. CDR3 in DNA: TGTGCCAGCAGCCCAGGGGTGGCAGATACGCAGTATTTT. Amino acids: CASSPGVADTQYF.

The genes are TRBV6-5 and TRBJ2-3; maybe TRBD2 (5 bases). This CDR3 spans 14 amino acids. CDR1 and CDR2 from the germline V gene are MNHEY and SVGAGI. V lost 0 bases and J 3 bases, leaving 7 bases between the germline ends. The CDR3 here is CASSYSGKTDTQYF. The CDR3 DNA is TGTGCCAGCAGTTACTCCGGGAAAACAGATACGCAGTATTTT.

The chain recombines TRBV4-2 with TRBJ2-2; the D gene is possibly TRBD2 (6 bases). From germline, CDR1 is LGHNA and CDR2 YNFKEQ. This CDR3 comprises 15 residues. V was cut by 4 bases and J by 3 bases, with 12 bases left in between. CDR3: CASSPVPGDTGELFF. The CDR3 DNA is TGTGCCAGCAGCCCTGTACCGGGGGACACCGGGGAGCTGTTTTTT.

J is TRBJ1-2 and V is TRBV29-1, with 9 bases matching TRBD1. This CDR3 spans 12 amino acids. The ends lost 6 bases at V and 3 bases at J; junction bases unmatched: 2. Germline V gives CDR1 SQVTM, CDR2 ANQGSEA. For the CDR3, the DNA is TGCAGCGTACAGGGGGCGGACTATGGCTACACCTTC. This sequence encodes CSVQGADYGYTF. The full variable domain, its missing parts supplied by reference TRBV29-1 and TRBJ1-2, is SAVISQKPSRDICQRGTSLTIQCQVDSQVTMMFWYRQQPGQSLTLIATANQGSEATYESGFVIDKFPISRPNLTFSTLTVSNMSPEDSSIYLCSVQGADYGYTFGSGTRLTVV.

V usage is TRBV6-5 and J usage is TRBJ2-1, with TRBD2 matching 7 bases. CDR1 is MNHEY and CDR2 is SVGAGI in the germline V gene. Unmatched junction bases numbered 7, after V lost 4 bases and J lost 7 bases. The CDR3 loop spans 14 amino acids. CDR3 DNA sequence: TGTGCCAGCAGTTTCGGGACTACCACGAATGAGCAGTTCTTC. Translating it yields CASSFGTTTNEQFF.

The CDR3 bases are TGTGCCAGCAAGGGGGCGGACGGCTACACCTTC. It encodes CASKGADGYTF. The chain carries TRBV28 and TRBJ1-2; 7 bases are shared with TRBD1. Germline V gene lookup returns CDR1 MDHEN and CDR2 SYDVKM. The length of the CDR3 is 11 residues. The V gene end was trimmed by 7 bases and the J gene end by 8 bases; junction bases not matched to a gene: 4.

This clone has just a few counts. This sequence joins TRBV24-1 and TRBJ2-1; TRBD1 is a possible D gene (6 bases). V was cut by 5 bases and J by 5 bases, with 21 bases left in between. The CDR3 is made up of 17 amino acids. From germline, CDR1 is KGHDR and CDR2 SFDVKD. In DNA form, the CDR3 reads TGTGCCACCAGTGGTACCCCCCCTGGACAGTTTGACAATGAGCAGTTCTTC. Translated: CATSGTPPGQFDNEQFF.

This sequence joins TRBV2 and TRBJ1-1, with D unresolved. Germline loops: CDR1 SNHLY, CDR2 FYNNEI. The length of the CDR3 is 13 residues. The V end was cut by 4 bases, the J end by 6 bases, with 12 bases between. The CDR3 DNA reads as TGTGCCAGCAGTGCCTATAATCCCCCTGAAGCTTTCTTT. Its protein product is CASSAYNPPEAFF.

This clone was observed a handful of times. The chain uses TRBV6-5 and TRBJ2-5; 7 bases line up with TRBD1. The V segment lost 6 bases and the J segment 5 bases; nucleotides outside the gene matches: 3. Germline assignment: CDR1 MNHEY and CDR2 SVGAGI. This CDR3 comprises 12 residues. The CDR3 region is CASRTGLETQYF. In DNA, the CDR3 is TGTGCCAGCAGGACAGGGCTGGAGACCCAGTACTTC.

This chain uses TRBV6-2 or TRBV6-3 with TRBJ2-3; no definite D call. This CDR3 has 18 amino acids. CDR1 and CDR2 (germline): MNHEY, SVGEGT. Trimming left V 2 bases short and J 0 bases short, with 18 bases between. The CDR3 DNA is TGTGCCAGCAGTTACCCCGCCGGCCTGGTGGAGAGCACAGATACGCAGTATTTT. It translates to CASSYPAGLVESTDTQYF.

The count of this clone is one. The chain couples TRBV9 to TRBJ1-2; D is ambiguous. V was cut by 3 bases and J by 5 bases, with 8 bases left in between. The germline CDR1 and CDR2 sequences are SGDLS and YYNGEE. The CDR3 totals 12 residues. This CDR3 is CASSAPGYGYTF. The CDR3 DNA reads TGTGCCAGCAGCGCCCCCGGGTATGGCTACACCTTC.

The gene calls are TRBV7-3 and TRBJ1-1, with a weak D call TRBD1 (6 bases). The CDR3 runs to 15 residues. Deletions cut 5 bases from V and 6 bases from J, with 19 bases between. Germline V gives CDR1 SGHTA, CDR2 FQGTGA. The CDR3 sequence: CASSPRTTPGAEAFF. CDR3 bases: TGTGCCAGCAGCCCGAGGACCACACCAGGGGCTGAAGCTTTCTTT.

The J gene is TRBJ1-2, the V gene TRBV28; D is undetermined. V lost 5 bases, J lost 4 bases, and 14 bases lay in between. The germline CDR1 and CDR2 sequences are MDHEN and SYDVKM. The CDR3 has 14 residues. The CDR3 sequence is CASSGGSSGYGYTF. In nucleotides, the CDR3 is TGTGCCAGCAGTGGAGGATCTTCCGGCTATGGCTACACCTTC.

The chain links TRBV29-1 to TRBJ2-1; possibly TRBD2 for D (5 bases). The CDR3 runs 13 residues. V was pared by 4 bases and J by 5 bases, with 12 bases between. CDR1 is SQVTM and CDR2 is ANQGSEA in the germline V gene. This chain's CDR3 is CSVVGGSHNEQFF. CDR3 DNA: TGCAGCGTTGTCGGTGGGAGCCACAATGAGCAGTTCTTC.

The V gene is TRBV29-1, the J gene TRBJ1-1; D is uncertain. The CDR3 consists of 11 residues. Looked up from germline, CDR1 is SQVTM and CDR2 is ANQGSEA. The V end lost 0 bases, the J end lost 8 bases, and 7 bases lay between the germline ends. In DNA form, the CDR3 reads TGCAGCGTTGAAGATCCGAGGGAAGCTTTCTTT. Translated, it gives CSVEDPREAFF.

The chain uses TRBV5-1 and TRBJ1-1; a weak D match, TRBD1 (5 bases). Germline loops: CDR1 SGHRS, CDR2 YFSETQ. Deletions cut 0 bases from V and 5 bases from J, with 11 bases between. The CDR3 runs 14 residues. The DNA for the CDR3 is TGCGCCAGCAGCTTGGCGGGGGAAGAGACTGAAGCTTTCTTT. Protein: CASSLAGEETEAFF.

This clone was picked up a small number of times. This chain links TRBV6-5 with TRBJ1-4; maybe TRBD1 (6 bases). In germline, CDR1 is MNHEY, CDR2 SVGAGI. Trimming pared 7 bases from V and 0 bases from J, leaving 12 bases between. The CDR3 consists of 15 residues. The chain's CDR3 is CASMKGGTTNEKLFF. The CDR3 DNA sequence: TGTGCCAGCATGAAAGGGGGTACAACTAATGAAAAACTGTTTTTT.

The CDR3 bases are TGTGCCAGCAGCACGACGCAGGTCATCTCTGGAAACACCATATATTTT. Its translation: CASSTTQVISGNTIYF. The genes are TRBV9 and TRBJ1-3; D ambiguous. The V end lost 4 bases, the J end lost 0 bases, and 14 bases lay between the germline ends. The germline V gene has CDR1 SGDLS and CDR2 YYNGEE. This CDR3 is built from 16 residues.

The chain links TRBV18 to TRBJ1-1; 7 bases line up with TRBD1. From germline, CDR1 is KGHSH and CDR2 LQKENI. The ends lost 5 bases at V and 3 bases at J; junction bases unmatched: 9. This CDR3 is 15 amino acids long. This CDR3 is CASSSEGAGDTEAFF. CDR3 nucleotide sequence: TGTGCCAGCTCATCTGAGGGGGCTGGTGACACTGAAGCTTTCTTT.

The chain is built from TRBV5-1 and TRBJ1-6, with TRBD1 matching over 8 bases. The CDR3 totals 17 residues. Germline lookup yields CDR1 SGHRS and CDR2 YFSETQ. V was clipped by 4 bases and J by 2 bases; unmatched bases: 8. The CDR3 DNA reads TGCGCCAGCAGCCCAGGGACAGGAGGGACCTATAATTCACCCCTCCACTTT. This codes for CASSPGTGGTYNSPLHF. Based on the CDR3 plus reference TRBV5-1 and TRBJ1-6, the full variable domain is KAGVTQTPRYLIKTRGQQVTLSCSPISGHRSVSWYQQTPGQGLQFLFEYFSETQRNKGNFPGRFSGRQFSNSRSEMNVSTLELGDSALYLCASSPGTGGTYNSPLHFGNGTRLTVT.